Listed here is a single TCR beta chain. This specimen comes from a study of T cells expressing NK-cell markers. TCRdb reworked the 5' RACE reads into one entry per CDR3 protein, no DNA. This sample's clone table lists about 410,000 distinct CDR3 sequences. The CDR3 loop spans 15 amino acids. The source of this sequence is a woman between 50 and 59 years old in good health. Input material: blood T cells: a sorted CD56 or NKG2C T cell subset, CD4+ or CD8+ T cells, or bulk PBMC T cells (not recorded which). V is TRBV12-3 or TRBV12-4 and J is TRBJ1-1; without DNA, the TCRdb call of TRBD1 cannot be checked. The CDR3 protein is CASSLNQGAYTEAFF.